This T cell receptor beta chain was recovered during a study of blood T cell repertoires in COVID-19. Study-wide background: T cells, B-cell-depleted T cells, or PBMCs supplied cDNA or gDNA.

Profiled with immunoSEQ multiplex PCR; TCRdb holds only in-frame clones, not every one. Of 190,000 or so clones in the sample, approximately 79% were seen once. For this clone: In the same sample, other DNA sequences code for this CDR3.

The sample was peripheral blood. This sequence originates from a man aged 50-60 years who had recovered from COVID-19.

CDR3 DNA: TGTGCCAGCAGCTTAAGTCCGGGTGGCACTGAAGCTTTCTTT. It codes for CASSLSPGGTEAFF. The chain joins TRBV7-2 to TRBJ1-1; D is uncertain. The length of the CDR3 is 14 residues. Trimming removed 2 bases from V and 4 bases from J, with 11 bases in between. Germline lookup yields CDR1 SGHTA and CDR2 FQGNSA.